This T cell receptor beta chain was profiled in a study of metastatic and nonmetastatic thyroid tumors. About the study: Comparative analysis of repertoires was undertaken across blood and tumor or nodule tissue obtained from malignant and benign thyroid patients. Study-wide findings and caveats: Versus benign nodules, malignant thyroid tumors reportedly had significantly higher TCR beta diversity, in blood and tumor.

On this clone: Its antigen remains unidentified. The junction and the germline gene differ at one end; a read error may be behind it.

Thyroid surgery had not been preceded by any treatment in any patient. Germline CDR1 reads MRHNA; CDR2 reads SNTAGT. This CDR3 has 11 residues. Per the original methods: In papillary thyroid cancer, a distant-metastasis classifier was built using CDR3 differences across clinicopathological groups. TCRdb re-called the PCR reads with MiXCR. Clone size and V and J calls follow TCRdb, not the original study. The table has more than 12,000 clones, around 3.9% seen once. This receptor was identified in a female donor with papillary thyroid cancer or a benign thyroid nodule (not recorded which). Some clones in this sample may be carry-over from other donors' samples. This chain uses TRBV6-4 with TRBJ1-6; D might be TRBD1 (5 bases). Sequencing was performed on tumor tissue. The CDR3 loop reads CAGRVDSPLHF. DNA for the CDR3: TGTGCCGGCAGGGTCGACTCACCCCTCCACTTT.